These 15 T cell receptor beta chains were all obtained from the same sample, sequenced in a study of T-cell reconstitution after alpha-beta-depleted transplantation in children. Unique molecular identifiers featured in how the TCRbeta library was prepared. TCRdb re-called the PCR reads through MiXCR, storing one row per CDR3 protein. The sample yields hundreds of thousands of distinct CDR3 sequences, roughly 9.1% seen once. The specimen was PBMCs, mostly from graft donor cells, collected 360 days after TCRalphabeta/CD19-depleted stem cell transplant. These receptors originate from a male patient under 10 years old who had a stem cell transplant for acute myeloid leukemia, so the T cells may come from the graft donor.

The chain has TRBV5-1 and TRBJ2-3, with a tentative D call TRBD1 (5 bases). Trimming stripped 1 base from V and 6 bases from J, with 12 bases between. This CDR3 region has 14 residues. Germline values: CDR1 SGHRS, CDR2 YFSETQ. CDR3 in amino acids: CASSLNAPGDTQYF. Here the CDR3 DNA reads TGCGCCAGCAGCTTGAATGCCCCAGGGGATACGCAGTATTTT.

The sample holds many counts of this clonotype. The gene calls are TRBV12-3 or TRBV12-4 and TRBJ1-2, with D perhaps TRBD1 (5 bases). V lost 6 bases and J lost 8, with 13 bases in between. There are 12 residues in the CDR3. CDR3 bases: TGTGCCAGCAGCCCCGGGGCGGTCGGCTACACCTTC. Its protein product is CASSPGAVGYTF.

This clonotype was seen a few times. This rearrangement joins TRBV5-1 to TRBJ1-1; D is unresolved. V lost 3 bases and J lost 0, with 18 bases in between. Germline-derived CDR1 and CDR2 are SGHRS and YFSETQ. This CDR3 is built from 17 residues. The CDR3 region is CASSSRRTGDLNTEAFF. CDR3 in DNA: TGCGCCAGCAGCTCCCGTAGGACGGGAGATTTGAACACTGAAGCTTTCTTT.

This clonotype was observed a few times. Written as DNA, the CDR3 is TGTGCCAGCTCACCCGGACAGGGGGCCTACGAGCAGTACGTC. As protein: CASSPGQGAYEQYV. This rearrangement joins TRBV18 to TRBJ2-7; 10 bases align to TRBD1. Germline V gives CDR1 KGHSH, CDR2 LQKENI. The CDR3 is made up of 14 amino acids. With 3 bases clipped from V and 2 bases from J, the junction kept 1 base outside the gene matches.

The sample holds many counts of this clonotype. The chain is built from TRBV7-9 and TRBJ1-2; TRBD1 agrees at 7 bases. There are 14 residues in the CDR3. Germline values: CDR1 SEHNR, CDR2 FQNEAQ (reference sequence). V gave up 3 bases and J gave up 0 bases; unmatched junction bases: 1. The CDR3 nucleotides read TGTGCCAGCAGCTTTACAGGGGCTAACTATGGCTACACCTTC. Amino acid sequence: CASSFTGANYGYTF.

This clonotype was seen a few times. One end of the junction varies from germline; a read error may be responsible. The rearrangement joins TRBV12-5 to TRBJ1-4; TRBD1 might be the D (5 bases). CDR1 LGHNT and CDR2 FRNRAP come from the germline V gene. CDR3 size: 17 residues. CDR3 in amino acids: CASGLEGKSLSKEKLFF. The CDR3 DNA reads TGTGCTAGTGGCCTCGAGGGGAAATCCCTCTCTAAGGAAAAACTGTTTTTT.

The chain recombines TRBV29-1 with TRBJ2-3; D ambiguous. Germline values: CDR1 SQVTM, CDR2 ANQGSEA. The CDR3 length is 13 residues. Trimming took off 0 bases at V and 12 bases at J, with 16 bases between the two ends. The CDR3 DNA sequence: TGCAGCGTTGAAGATCGAACCCGAGACAAACAGTATTTT. Translated, it gives CSVEDRTRDKQYF.

This clonotype was observed many times. V usage is TRBV9 and J usage is TRBJ2-1; 8 positions match TRBD2. Germline V gene lookup returns CDR1 SGDLS and CDR2 YYNGEE. Unmatched junction bases numbered 4, after V lost 0 bases and J lost 2 bases. The CDR3 extends over 16 amino acids. Here the CDR3 DNA reads TGTGCCAGCAGCGTAGGGGTAGCGGGGACCTACAATGAGCAGTTCTTC. Translating it yields CASSVGVAGTYNEQFF.

V and J are TRBV29-1 and TRBJ2-1; D remains ambiguous. The CDR3 is made up of 11 amino acids. V dropped 4 bases and J dropped 2 bases, with 3 bases sitting between them. Per the germline V gene, CDR1 is SQVTM and CDR2 is ANQGSEA. CDR3 sequence: CSVGPYNEQFF. The CDR3 DNA is TGCAGCGTTGGACCCTACAATGAGCAGTTCTTC.

The chain carries TRBV12-3 or TRBV12-4 and TRBJ2-7; 9 nucleotides match TRBD1. Trimming took 3 bases from V and 5 from J; bases not matched to a gene: 8. This CDR3 has 15 residues. The CDR3 region is CASSLSGQGFDEQYF. The CDR3 DNA sequence: TGTGCCAGCAGTTTGTCGGGACAGGGTTTCGACGAGCAGTACTTC.

This chain links TRBV12-3 or TRBV12-4 with TRBJ2-7, with D perhaps TRBD2 (6 bases). This CDR3 contains 17 residues. Trimming took off 1 base at V and 2 bases at J, with 18 bases between the two ends. The CDR3 nucleotides read TGTGCCAGCAGTTTAGGGCACGGAGGGCCGAGGGCCTACGAGCAGTACTTC. It encodes CASSLGHGGPRAYEQYF.

The chain employs TRBV5-1 and TRBJ1-1; D is possibly TRBD1 (5 bases). Per germline, CDR1 SGHRS and CDR2 YFSETQ. The CDR3 consists of 13 residues. Trimming removed 1 base from V and 8 bases from J, with 12 bases in between. The CDR3 loop reads CASSLNTGGEAFF. The CDR3 DNA reads TGCGCCAGCAGCTTGAATACGGGGGGGGAAGCTTTCTTT. Full variable domain (remainder filled in from reference TRBV5-1 and TRBJ1-1): KAGVTQTPRYLIKTRGQQVTLSCSPISGHRSVSWYQQTPGQGLQFLFEYFSETQRNKGNFPGRFSGRQFSNSRSEMNVSTLELGDSALYLCASSLNTGGEAFFGQGTRLTVV.

This clonotype has just a few counts. The V gene is TRBV10-3, the J gene TRBJ2-7; 10 bases are a match to TRBD2. J lost 3 bases, V lost 4 bases, and 3 bases had no gene match. Germline loops: CDR1 ENHRY, CDR2 SYGVKD. This CDR3 contains 14 residues. The CDR3 reads CAISALAGDYEQYF. The CDR3 coding sequence is TGTGCCATCAGTGCGCTAGCGGGAGACTACGAGCAGTACTTC.

This clonotype was picked up many times. The genes are TRBV6-5 and TRBJ2-1; 10 nucleotides agree with TRBD2. Trimming cost V 2 bases and J 7 bases; bases outside gene matches: 5. The CDR3 spans 15 residues. The germline gives CDR1 MNHEY, CDR2 SVGAGI. The chain's CDR3 is CASSYPAGGRNEQFF. The CDR3 nucleotides read TGTGCCAGCAGTTACCCAGCGGGAGGGCGGAATGAGCAGTTCTTC.

This clonotype occurred a few times. The J gene is TRBJ1-1, the V gene TRBV20-1; a possible D gene is TRBD1 (5 bases). CDR3 length equals 15 residues. Germline loops: CDR1 DFQATT, CDR2 SNEGSKA (reference sequence). The V gene lost 1 base and the J gene lost 4 bases, with 16 bases spanning the gap. CDR3 nucleotide sequence: TGCAGTGCTAGAGTGGGAGCCTCGGGGGTCACTGAAGCTTTCTTT. Amino acid sequence: CSARVGASGVTEAFF.